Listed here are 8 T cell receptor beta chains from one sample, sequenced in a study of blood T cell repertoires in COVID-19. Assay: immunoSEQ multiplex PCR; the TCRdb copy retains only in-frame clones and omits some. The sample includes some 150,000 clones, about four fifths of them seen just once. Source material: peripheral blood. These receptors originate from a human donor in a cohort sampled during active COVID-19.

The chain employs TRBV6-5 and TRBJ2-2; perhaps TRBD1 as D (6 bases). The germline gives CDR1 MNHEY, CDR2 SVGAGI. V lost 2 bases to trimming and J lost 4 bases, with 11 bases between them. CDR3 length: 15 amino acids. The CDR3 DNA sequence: TGTGCCAGCAGTTACGACAGGTCACGCACCGGGGAGCTGTTTTTT. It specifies CASSYDRSRTGELFF.

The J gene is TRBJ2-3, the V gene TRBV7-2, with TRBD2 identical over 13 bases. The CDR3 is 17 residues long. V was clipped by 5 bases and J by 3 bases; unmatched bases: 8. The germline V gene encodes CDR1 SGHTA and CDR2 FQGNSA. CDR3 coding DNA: TGTGCCAGCAGCGTCGGACTAGCGGGAGAAGAGACAGATACGCAGTATTTT. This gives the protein CASSVGLAGEETDTQYF.

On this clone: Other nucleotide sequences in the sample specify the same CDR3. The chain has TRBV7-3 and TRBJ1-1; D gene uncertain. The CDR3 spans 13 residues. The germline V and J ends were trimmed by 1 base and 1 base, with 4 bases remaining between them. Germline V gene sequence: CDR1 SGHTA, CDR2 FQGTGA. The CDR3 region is CASSLSRNTEAFF. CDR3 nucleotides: TGTGCCAGCAGCTTAAGCAGGAACACTGAAGCTTTCTTT. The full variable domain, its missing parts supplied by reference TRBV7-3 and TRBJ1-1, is GAGVSQTPSNKVTEKGKYVELRCDPISGHTALYWYRQSLGQGPEFLIYFQGTGAADDSGLPNDRFFAVRPEGSVSTLKIQRTERGDSAVYLCASSLSRNTEAFFGQGTRLTVV.

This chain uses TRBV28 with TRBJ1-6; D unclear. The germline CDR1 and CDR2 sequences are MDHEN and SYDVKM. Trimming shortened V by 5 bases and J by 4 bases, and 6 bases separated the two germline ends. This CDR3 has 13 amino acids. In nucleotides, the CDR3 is TGTGCCAGCAGTCTATCTTATAATTCACCCCTCCACTTT. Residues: CASSLSYNSPLHF.

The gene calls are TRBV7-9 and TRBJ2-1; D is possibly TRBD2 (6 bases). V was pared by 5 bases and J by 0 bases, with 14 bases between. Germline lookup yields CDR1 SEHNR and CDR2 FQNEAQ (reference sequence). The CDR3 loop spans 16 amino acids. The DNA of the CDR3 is TGTGCCAGCAGCCCACGACTAGTGGGCTCCTACAATGAGCAGTTCTTC. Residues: CASSPRLVGSYNEQFF.

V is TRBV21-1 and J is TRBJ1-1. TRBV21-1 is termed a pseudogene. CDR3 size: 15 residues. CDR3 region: CASLGGSQLNTEAFF. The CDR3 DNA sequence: TGTGCCAGCCTGGGGGGGTCCCAGTTGAACACTGAAGCTTTCTTT.

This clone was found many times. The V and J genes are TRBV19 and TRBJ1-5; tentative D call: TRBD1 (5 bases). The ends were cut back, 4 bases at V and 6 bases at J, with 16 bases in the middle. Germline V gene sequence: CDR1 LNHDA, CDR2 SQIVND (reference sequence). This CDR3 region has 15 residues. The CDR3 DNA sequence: TGTGCCAGTAGTACCCGACAGAAATCGGGTCAGCCCCAGCATTTT. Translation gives CASSTRQKSGQPQHF.

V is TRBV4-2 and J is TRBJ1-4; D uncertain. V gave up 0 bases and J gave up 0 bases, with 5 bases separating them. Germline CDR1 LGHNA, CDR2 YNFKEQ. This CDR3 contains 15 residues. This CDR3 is CASSQDPATNEKLFF. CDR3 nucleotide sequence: TGTGCCAGCAGCCAAGACCCGGCAACTAATGAAAAACTGTTTTTT.